Below, one T cell receptor (beta chain) is given with its context. What it recognizes is unknown. The data originate from a study of cytomegalovirus exposure and HLA in healthy donors. Study-level points and caveats: Within the data, a cluster of highly shared sequence variants was likely a sequencing artifact. Overall, about 160 TCR beta chains were annotated as cytomegalovirus-associated. Later on, an analysis found that several of the most significant clusters appeared to be linked to common viral pathogens, which included parvovirus B19.

Amplification used 60 Vbeta primers and 13 Jbeta primers. Assay used: immunoSEQ multiplex PCR; TCRdb lists only in-frame clones, some missing. The profile covers roughly 100,000 clones, with approximately 79% appearing a single time and 5.8% taken by the ten largest. CDR1 is KGHSH and CDR2 is LQKENI in the germline V gene. The CDR3 consists of 15 residues. Trimming stripped 1 base from V and 1 base from J, with 8 bases between. Among the donors, all were healthy bone marrow donors. This clonotype originated in a man aged 60 to 69 in good health and CMV-seropositive. This chain uses TRBV18 with TRBJ1-5; D is ambiguous. The sample consisted of PBMCs. The DNA for the CDR3 is TGTGCCAGCTCACCACAGGGAGGGAGCAATCAGCCCCAGCATTTT. Amino acids: CASSPQGGSNQPQHF.